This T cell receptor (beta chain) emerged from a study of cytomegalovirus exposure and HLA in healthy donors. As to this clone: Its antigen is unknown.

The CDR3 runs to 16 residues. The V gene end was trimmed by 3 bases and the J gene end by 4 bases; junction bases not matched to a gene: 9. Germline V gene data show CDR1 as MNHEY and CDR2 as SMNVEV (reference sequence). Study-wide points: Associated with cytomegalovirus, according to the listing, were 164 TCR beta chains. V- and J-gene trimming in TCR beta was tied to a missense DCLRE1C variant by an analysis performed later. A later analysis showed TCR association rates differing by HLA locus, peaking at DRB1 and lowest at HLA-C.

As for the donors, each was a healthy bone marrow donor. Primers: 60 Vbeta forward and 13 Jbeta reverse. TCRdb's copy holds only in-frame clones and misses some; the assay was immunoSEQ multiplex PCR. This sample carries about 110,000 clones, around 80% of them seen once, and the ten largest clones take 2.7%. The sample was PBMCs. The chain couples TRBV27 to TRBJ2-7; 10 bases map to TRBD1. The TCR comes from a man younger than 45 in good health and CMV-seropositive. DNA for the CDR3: TGTGCCAGCAGTTTTGGACACCGGACAGGGGGGTACGAGCAGTACTTC. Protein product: CASSFGHRTGGYEQYF.